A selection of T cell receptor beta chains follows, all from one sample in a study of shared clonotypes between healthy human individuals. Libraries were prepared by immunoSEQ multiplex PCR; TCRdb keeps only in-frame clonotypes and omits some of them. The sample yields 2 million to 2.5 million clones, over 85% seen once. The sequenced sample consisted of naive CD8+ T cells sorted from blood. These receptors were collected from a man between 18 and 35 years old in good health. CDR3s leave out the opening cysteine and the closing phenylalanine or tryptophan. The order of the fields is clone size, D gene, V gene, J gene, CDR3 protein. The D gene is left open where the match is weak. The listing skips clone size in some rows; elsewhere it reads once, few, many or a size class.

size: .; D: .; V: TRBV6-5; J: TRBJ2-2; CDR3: ASSYRPIKNTGELF
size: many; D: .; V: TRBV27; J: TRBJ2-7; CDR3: ASSRAGQEYEQY
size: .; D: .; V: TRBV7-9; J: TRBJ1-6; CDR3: ASGTLYNSPLH
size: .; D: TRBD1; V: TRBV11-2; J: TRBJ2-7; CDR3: ASSLGDRFYEQY
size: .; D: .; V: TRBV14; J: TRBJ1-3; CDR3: ASSQDSGAGNTIY
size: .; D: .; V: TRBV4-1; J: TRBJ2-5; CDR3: ASSERVSLETQY
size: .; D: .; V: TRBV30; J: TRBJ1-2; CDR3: AWSPTGEGGYT
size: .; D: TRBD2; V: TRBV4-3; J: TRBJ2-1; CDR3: ASSPSRGYNEQF
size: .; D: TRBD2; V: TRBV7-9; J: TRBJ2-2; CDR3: ASSGRAAGENTGELF
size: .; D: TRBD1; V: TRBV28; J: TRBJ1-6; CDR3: ASTPPRGLGSPLH
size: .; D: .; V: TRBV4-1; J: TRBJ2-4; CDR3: ASSLESRAKNIQY
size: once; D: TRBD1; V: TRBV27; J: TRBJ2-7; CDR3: ASRRTGGYEQY
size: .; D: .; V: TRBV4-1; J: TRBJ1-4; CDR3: ASSQGTGSGEKLF
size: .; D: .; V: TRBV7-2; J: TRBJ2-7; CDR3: ASSSYRGSEQY
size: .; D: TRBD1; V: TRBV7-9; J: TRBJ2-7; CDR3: ASSIEGTAAYEQY
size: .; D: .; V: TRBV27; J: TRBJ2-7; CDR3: ASSLNGYEQY
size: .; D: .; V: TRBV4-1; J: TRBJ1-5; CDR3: ASSQVFSGAQPQH
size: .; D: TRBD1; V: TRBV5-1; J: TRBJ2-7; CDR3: ASSLAPPGQGQFNQY
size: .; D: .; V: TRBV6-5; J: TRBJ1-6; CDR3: ASSYSPSSYNSPLH
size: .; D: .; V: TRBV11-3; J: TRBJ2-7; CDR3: ASSLAGTGYEQY
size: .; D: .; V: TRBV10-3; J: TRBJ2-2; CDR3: AITKGHSNTGELF
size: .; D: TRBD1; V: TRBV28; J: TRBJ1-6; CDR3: ASSLGTGDSPLH
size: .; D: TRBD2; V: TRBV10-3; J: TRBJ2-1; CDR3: AISESFGGSSYNEQF
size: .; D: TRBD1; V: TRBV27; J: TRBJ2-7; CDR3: ASSPTGGQSYEQY
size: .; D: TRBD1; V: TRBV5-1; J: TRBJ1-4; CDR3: ASSLGQAGRTNEKLF
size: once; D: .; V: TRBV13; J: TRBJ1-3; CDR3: ASSLGADVGNTIY
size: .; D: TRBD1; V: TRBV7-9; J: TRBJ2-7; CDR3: ASSYGTGGSYEQY
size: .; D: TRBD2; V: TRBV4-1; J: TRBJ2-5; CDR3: ASSQAPGLAARED
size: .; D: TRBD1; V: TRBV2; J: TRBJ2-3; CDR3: ASSEGDRGLFTDTQY
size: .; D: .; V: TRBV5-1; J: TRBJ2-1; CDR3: ASSLAGGNNEQF
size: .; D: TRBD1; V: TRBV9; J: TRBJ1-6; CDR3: ASSQAGGVSPLH
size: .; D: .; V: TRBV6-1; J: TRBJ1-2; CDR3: ASSPTDGAEGYT
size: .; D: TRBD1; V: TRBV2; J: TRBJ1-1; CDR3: ASRLYRGVELMNTEAF
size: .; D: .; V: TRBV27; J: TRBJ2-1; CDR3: ASSLLGQAYNEQF
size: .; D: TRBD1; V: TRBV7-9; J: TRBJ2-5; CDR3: ASSPDRTQETQY
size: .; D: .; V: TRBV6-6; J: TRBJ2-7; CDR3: AASGSAFEQY